These 12 T cell receptor beta chains share one sample of origin, sequenced in a study of T cells in narcolepsy. Assay: immunoSEQ multiplex PCR; the TCRdb copy retains only in-frame clones and omits some. The sample holds approximately 730 clones; roughly 29% are singletons and the top ten take around 65%. The antigens these receptors bind are not known. The sample comprised cultured CD8+ T cells from cerebrospinal fluid. The receptor source for this set is a human donor with narcolepsy.

This clone is categorized as medium-sized. The V and J genes are TRBV27 and TRBJ2-5, with D possibly TRBD1 on 6 matching bases. CDR1 and CDR2 from the germline V gene are MNHEY and SMNVEV (reference sequence). Trimming shortened V by 5 bases and J by 4 bases, and 23 bases separated the two germline ends. The CDR3 consists of 17 residues. For the CDR3, the DNA is TGTGCCAGCAGTACGCCCAGCGCTTGGGGGCGAGGAGAGACCCAGTACTTC. Residues: CASSTPSAWGRGETQYF.

In the case of this clone: An end of the junction differs from the germline gene, which may be a read error. Other nucleotide sequences in the sample specify the same CDR3. J is TRBJ2-5 and V is TRBV4-1, with D uncertain. This CDR3 comprises 13 residues. Looked up from germline, CDR1 is MGHRA and CDR2 is YSYEKL. CDR3 sequence reads: CASSQDFQETQYF. DNA of the CDR3: TGTGCCAGCAGCCAAGACTTTCAAGAGACCCAGTACTTC.

Remarks on this clone: The germline gene is not matched at one end of the junction; a read error may be the cause. The chain is built from TRBV7-3 and TRBJ2-7; D perhaps matches TRBD2 (5 bases). The CDR3 length is 16 residues. Germline CDR1 and CDR2: SGHTA and FQGTGA. The CDR3: CASSLTTADPPYEQYF. CDR3 DNA: TGCGCCAGCAGCCTCACTACAGCGGATCCTCCCTACGAGCAGTACTTC.

The rearrangement links TRBV29-1 to TRBJ1-1, with D perhaps matching TRBD1 (6 bases). Germline V lookup: CDR1 SQVTM, CDR2 ANQGSEA. CDR3 length: 13 residues. Between the trimmed V and J ends, which lost 5 bases and 0 bases, there was a span of 10 bases. The CDR3 region is CSVLDSMNTEAFF. In DNA form, the CDR3 reads TGCAGCGTTCTGGACAGCATGAACACTGAAGCTTTCTTT.

Concerning this clone itself: This likely traces to a read error, being one base from a far larger clone. The V gene is TRBV7-3, the J gene TRBJ2-2; 7 positions agree with TRBD2. Germline V CDR1 and CDR2: SGHTA, FQGTGA. The ends lost 4 bases at V and 7 bases at J; junction bases unmatched: 6. This CDR3 region has 14 residues. CDR3 nucleotide sequence: TGTGCCAGCAGCTCAAAAGCGGGATGCGGGGAGCTGTTTTTT. Its protein product is CASSSKAGCGELFF. The variable domain in full, completed from reference TRBV7-3 and TRBJ2-2, reads GAGVSQTPSNKVTEKGKYVELRCDPISGHTALYWYRQSLGQGPEFLIYFQGTGAADDSGLPNDRFFAVRPEGSVSTLKIQRTERGDSAVYLCASSSKAGCGELFFGEGSRLTVL.

Points on this clone: A read error is the likely source, as a far larger clone sits one nucleotide away. The CDR3 spells CASSVTPTDHEQFF. CDR3 bases: TGTGCCAGCAGTGTTACCCCTACGGACCACGAGCAGTTCTTC. The chain uses TRBV2 and TRBJ2-7; D gene uncertain. The J call may be incorrect, as the DNA end agrees better with TRBJ2-1. Germline V gene lookup returns CDR1 SNHLY and CDR2 FYNNEI. The CDR3 is made up of 14 amino acids.

This clone was observed a handful of times. The chain is built from TRBV7-9 and TRBJ2-7; the D gene is possibly TRBD1 (5 bases). From germline, CDR1 is SEHNR and CDR2 FQNEAQ (reference sequence). The length of the CDR3 is 13 residues. V lost 0 bases to trimming and J lost 3 bases, with 6 bases between them. This CDR3 is CASSLAGHYEQYF. The CDR3 DNA is TGTGCCAGCAGCTTAGCCGGACACTACGAGCAGTACTTC.

In its sample, this clone is medium-sized (0.01 to 0.1%). This chain uses TRBV7-3 with TRBJ2-7, with D perhaps matching TRBD1 or TRBD2 (6 bases each). The CDR3 length is 15 residues. Germline V lookup: CDR1 SGHTA, CDR2 FQGTGA. V was cut by 2 bases and J by 1 base, with 12 bases left in between. CDR3 sequence reads: CASSLVGGPSYEQYF. The DNA of the CDR3 is TGTGCCAGCAGCTTAGTCGGGGGCCCTTCCTACGAGCAGTACTTC.

V is TRBV5-6 and J is TRBJ1-4; unclear D gene. V shed 0 bases and J shed 2 bases, with 8 bases lying between them. Germline V lookup: CDR1 SGHDT, CDR2 YYEEEE. The CDR3 length is 15 residues. The CDR3 nucleotides read TGTGCCAGCAGCTTGGCGGAAAGGACTAATGAAAAACTGTTTTTT. Its protein is CASSLAERTNEKLFF. Using reference TRBV5-6 and TRBJ1-4 for the parts outside the CDR3, the full variable domain is DAGVTQSPTHLIKTRGQQVTLRCSPKSGHDTVSWYQQALGQGPQFIFQYYEEEERQRGNFPDRFSGHQFPNYSSELNVNALLLGDSALYLCASSLAERTNEKLFFGSGTQLSVL.

The chain combines TRBV4-2 with TRBJ1-5, with 10 bases identical to TRBD1. Per germline, CDR1 LGHNA and CDR2 YNFKEQ. The CDR3 covers 14 residues. V lost 5 bases and J lost 9; bases outside the gene matches: 7. The CDR3: CASSFGTGVPPQHF. DNA of the CDR3: TGTGCCAGCAGCTTTGGGACAGGGGTACCGCCCCAGCATTTT.

Details on this clone: A far bigger clonotype differs at one base, so this is likely a read error. V usage is TRBV19 and J usage is TRBJ1-2; no clear D. From germline, CDR1 is LNHDA and CDR2 SQIVND (reference sequence). The ends were cut back, 3 bases at V and 3 bases at J, with 14 bases in the middle. This CDR3 region has 15 residues. Written as DNA, the CDR3 is TGTGCCAGTAGTATCTGGTATCCCCCAGACTATGGCTACACCTTC. It is translated as CASSIWYPPDYGYTF.

The sample holds a few counts of this clone. The V and J genes are TRBV5-6 and TRBJ2-1; D not certain. The CDR3 sequence is 12 residues long. V lost 0 bases, J lost 6 bases, and 4 bases lay in between. Germline loops: CDR1 SGHDT, CDR2 YYEEEE. For the CDR3, the DNA is TGTGCCAGCAGCTTGGGTCCCAATGAGCAGTTCTTC. This sequence encodes CASSLGPNEQFF.